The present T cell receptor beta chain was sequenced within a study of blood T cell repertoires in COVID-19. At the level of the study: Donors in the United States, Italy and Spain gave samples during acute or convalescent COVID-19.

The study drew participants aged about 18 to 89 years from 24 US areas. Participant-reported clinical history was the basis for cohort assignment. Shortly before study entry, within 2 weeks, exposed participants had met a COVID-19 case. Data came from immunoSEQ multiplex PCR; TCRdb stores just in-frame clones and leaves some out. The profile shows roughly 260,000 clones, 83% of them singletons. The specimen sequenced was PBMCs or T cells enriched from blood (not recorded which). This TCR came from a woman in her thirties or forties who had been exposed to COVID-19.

CDR3 protein: CATSVGGRGPTDTQYF. The CDR3, as DNA: TGTGCCACCAGTGTAGGAGGGCGGGGACCCACAGATACGCAGTATTTT. The J gene is TRBJ2-3, the V gene TRBV24-1; D might be TRBD2 (6 bases). The CDR3 contains 16 residues. Trimming pared 5 bases from V and 2 bases from J, leaving 16 bases between. Germline V gene lookup returns CDR1 KGHDR and CDR2 SFDVKD.